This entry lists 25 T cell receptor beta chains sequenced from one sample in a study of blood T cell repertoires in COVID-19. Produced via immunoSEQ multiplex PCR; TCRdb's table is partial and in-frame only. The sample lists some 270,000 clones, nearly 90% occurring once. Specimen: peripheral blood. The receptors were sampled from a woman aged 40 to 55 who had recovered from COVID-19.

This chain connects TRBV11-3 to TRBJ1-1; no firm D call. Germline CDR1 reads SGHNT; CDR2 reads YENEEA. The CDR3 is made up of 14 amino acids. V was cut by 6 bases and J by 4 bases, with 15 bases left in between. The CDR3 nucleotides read TGTGCCAGCAGGTTGGAGGGCAGCGCCACTGAAGCTTTCTTT. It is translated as CASRLEGSATEAFF.

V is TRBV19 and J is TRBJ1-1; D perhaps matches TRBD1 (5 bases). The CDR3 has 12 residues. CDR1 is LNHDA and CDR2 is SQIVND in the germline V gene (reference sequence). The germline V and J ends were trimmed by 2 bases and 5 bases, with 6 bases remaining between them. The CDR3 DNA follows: TGTGCCAGTAGTATAACAGGAACTGAAGCTTTCTTT. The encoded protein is CASSITGTEAFF.

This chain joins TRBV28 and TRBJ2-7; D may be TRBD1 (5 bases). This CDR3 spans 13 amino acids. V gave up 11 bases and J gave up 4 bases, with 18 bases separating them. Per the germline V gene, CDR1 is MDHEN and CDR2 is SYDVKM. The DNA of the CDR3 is TGTGCCTGTAGGGGAACAGTAGCTTACGAGCAGTACTTC. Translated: CACRGTVAYEQYF.

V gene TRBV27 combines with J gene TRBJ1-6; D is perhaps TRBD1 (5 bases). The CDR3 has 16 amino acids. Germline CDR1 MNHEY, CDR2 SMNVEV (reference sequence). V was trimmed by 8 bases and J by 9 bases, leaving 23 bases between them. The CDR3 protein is CASAQDSFPIRSPLHF. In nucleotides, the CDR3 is TGTGCCAGCGCACAGGATTCGTTCCCAATTCGTTCACCCCTCCACTTT.

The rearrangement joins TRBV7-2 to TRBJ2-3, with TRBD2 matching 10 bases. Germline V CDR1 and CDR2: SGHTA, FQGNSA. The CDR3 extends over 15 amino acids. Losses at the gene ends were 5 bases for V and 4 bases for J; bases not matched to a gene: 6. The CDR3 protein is CASSPLAGEADTQYF. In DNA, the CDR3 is TGTGCCAGCAGCCCCCTAGCGGGAGAGGCAGATACGCAGTATTTT. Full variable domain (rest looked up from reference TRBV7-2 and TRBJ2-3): GAGVSQSPSNKVTEKGKDVELRCDPISGHTALYWYRQSLGQGLEFLIYFQGNSAPDKSGLPSDRFSAERTGGSVSTLTIQRTQQEDSAVYLCASSPLAGEADTQYFGPGTRLTVL.

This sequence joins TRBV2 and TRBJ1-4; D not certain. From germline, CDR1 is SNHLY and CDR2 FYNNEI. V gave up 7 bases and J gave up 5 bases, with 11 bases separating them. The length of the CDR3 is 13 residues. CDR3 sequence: CASISGSNEKLFF. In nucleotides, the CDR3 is TGTGCCAGCATTTCGGGGTCGAATGAAAAACTGTTTTTT.

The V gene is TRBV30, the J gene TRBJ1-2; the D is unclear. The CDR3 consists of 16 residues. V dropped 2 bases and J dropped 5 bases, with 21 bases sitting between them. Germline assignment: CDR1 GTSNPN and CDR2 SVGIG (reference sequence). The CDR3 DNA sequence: TGTGCCTGGAGTCTCATCGCGGGCAGCTTCGAATATGGCTACACCTTC. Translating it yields CAWSLIAGSFEYGYTF.

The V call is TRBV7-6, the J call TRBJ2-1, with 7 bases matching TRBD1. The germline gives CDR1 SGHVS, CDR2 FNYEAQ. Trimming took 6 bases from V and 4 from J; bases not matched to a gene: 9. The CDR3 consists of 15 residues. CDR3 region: CASSSRDSLYNEQFF. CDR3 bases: TGTGCCAGCAGTTCCCGGGACAGTTTGTACAATGAGCAGTTCTTC.

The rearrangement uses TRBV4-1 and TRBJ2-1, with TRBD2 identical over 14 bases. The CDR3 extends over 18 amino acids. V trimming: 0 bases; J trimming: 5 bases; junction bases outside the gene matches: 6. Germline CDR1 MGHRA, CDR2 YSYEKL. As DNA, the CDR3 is TGCGCCAGCAGCCAAGATGGGGGACTAGCGGGAGTGGACAATGAGCAGTTCTTC. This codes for CASSQDGGLAGVDNEQFF.

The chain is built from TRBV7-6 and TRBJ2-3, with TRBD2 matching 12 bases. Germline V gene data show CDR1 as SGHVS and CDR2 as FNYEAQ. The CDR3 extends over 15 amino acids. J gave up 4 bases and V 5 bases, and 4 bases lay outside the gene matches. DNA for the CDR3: TGTGCCAGCAGCGCGGCTAGCGGGGGGGCAGATACGCAGTATTTT. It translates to CASSAASGGADTQYF. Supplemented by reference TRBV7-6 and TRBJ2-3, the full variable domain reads GAGVSQSPRYKVTKRGQDVALRCDPISGHVSLYWYRQALGQGPEFLTYFNYEAQQDKSGLPNDRFSAERPEGSISTLTIQRTEQRDSAMYRCASSAASGGADTQYFGPGTRLTVL.

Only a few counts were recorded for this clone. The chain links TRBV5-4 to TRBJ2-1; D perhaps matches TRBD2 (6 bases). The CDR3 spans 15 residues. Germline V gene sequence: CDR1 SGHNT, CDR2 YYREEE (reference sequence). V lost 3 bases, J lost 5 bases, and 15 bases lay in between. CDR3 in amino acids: CASSSGLDQNNEQFF. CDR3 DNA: TGTGCCAGCAGCTCGGGACTCGACCAGAACAATGAGCAGTTCTTC. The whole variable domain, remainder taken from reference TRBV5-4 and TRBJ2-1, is ETGVTQSPTHLIKTRGQQVTLRCSSQSGHNTVSWYQQALGQGPQFIFQYYREEENGRGNFPPRFSGLQFPNYSSELNVNALELDDSALYLCASSSGLDQNNEQFFGPGTRLTVL.

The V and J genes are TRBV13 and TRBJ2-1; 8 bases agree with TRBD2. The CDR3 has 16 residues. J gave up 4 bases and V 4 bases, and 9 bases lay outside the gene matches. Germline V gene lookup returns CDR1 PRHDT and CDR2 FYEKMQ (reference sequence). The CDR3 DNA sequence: TGTGCCAGCAGCTCCCCGAGCGGGGGTGTATACAATGAGCAGTTCTTC. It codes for CASSSPSGGVYNEQFF. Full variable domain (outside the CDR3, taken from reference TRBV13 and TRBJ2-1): AAGVIQSPRHLIKEKRETATLKCYPIPRHDTVYWYQQGPGQDPQFLISFYEKMQSDKGSIPDRFSAQQFSDYHSELNMSSLELGDSALYFCASSSPSGGVYNEQFFGPGTRLTVL.

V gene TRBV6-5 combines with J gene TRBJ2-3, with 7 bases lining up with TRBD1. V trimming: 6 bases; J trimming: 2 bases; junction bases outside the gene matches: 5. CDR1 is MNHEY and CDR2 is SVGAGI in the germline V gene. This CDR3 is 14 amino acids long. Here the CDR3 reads CASSAGTDTDTQYF. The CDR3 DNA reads TGTGCCAGCAGCGCAGGGACAGACACAGATACGCAGTATTTT.

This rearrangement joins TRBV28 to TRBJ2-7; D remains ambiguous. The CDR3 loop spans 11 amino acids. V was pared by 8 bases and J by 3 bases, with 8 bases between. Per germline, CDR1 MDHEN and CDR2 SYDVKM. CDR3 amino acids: CASFRGYEQYF. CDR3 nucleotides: TGTGCCAGCTTCCGCGGCTACGAGCAGTACTTC. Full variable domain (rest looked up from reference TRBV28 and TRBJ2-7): DVKVTQSSRYLVKRTGEKVFLECVQDMDHENMFWYRQDPGLGLRLIYFSYDVKMKEKGDIPEGYSVSREKKERFSLILESASTNQTSMYLCASFRGYEQYFGPGTRLTVT.

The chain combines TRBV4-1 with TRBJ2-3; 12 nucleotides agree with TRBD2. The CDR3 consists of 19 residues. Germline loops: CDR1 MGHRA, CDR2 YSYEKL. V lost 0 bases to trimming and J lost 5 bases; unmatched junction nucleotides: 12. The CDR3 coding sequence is TGCGCCAGCAGCCAAGATACCCTAGCGGGGGGGCGGGTTGTAGATACGCAGTATTTT. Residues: CASSQDTLAGGRVVDTQYF.

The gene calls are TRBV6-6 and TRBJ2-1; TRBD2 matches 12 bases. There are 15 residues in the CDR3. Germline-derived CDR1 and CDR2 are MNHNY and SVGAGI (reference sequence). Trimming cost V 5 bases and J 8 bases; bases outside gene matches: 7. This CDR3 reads CASSPWTSGIDEQFF. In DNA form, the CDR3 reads TGTGCCAGCAGTCCTTGGACTAGCGGGATTGATGAGCAGTTCTTC.

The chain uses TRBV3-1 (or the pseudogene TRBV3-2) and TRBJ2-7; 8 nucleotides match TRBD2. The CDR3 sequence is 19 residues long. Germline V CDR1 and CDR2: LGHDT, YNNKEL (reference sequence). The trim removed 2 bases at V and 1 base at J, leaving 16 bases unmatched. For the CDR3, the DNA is TGTGCCAGCAGCCAACACCTTAGGGGCTTAGCGGGACCTTCCTACGAGCAGTACGTC. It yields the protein CASSQHLRGLAGPSYEQYV.

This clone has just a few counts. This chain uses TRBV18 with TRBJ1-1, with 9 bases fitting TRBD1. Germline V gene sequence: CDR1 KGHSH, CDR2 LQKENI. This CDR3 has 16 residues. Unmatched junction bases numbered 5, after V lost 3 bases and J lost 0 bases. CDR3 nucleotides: TGTGCCAGCTCACCTAAAGGACAGGGGATGAACACTGAAGCTTTCTTT. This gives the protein CASSPKGQGMNTEAFF.

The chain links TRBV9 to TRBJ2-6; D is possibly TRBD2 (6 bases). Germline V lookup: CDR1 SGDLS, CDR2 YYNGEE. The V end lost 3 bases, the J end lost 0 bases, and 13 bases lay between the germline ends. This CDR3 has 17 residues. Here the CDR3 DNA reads TGTGCCAGCAGCGGGGTCGACGGGGGCTCTGGGGCCAACGTCCTGACTTTC. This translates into CASSGVDGGSGANVLTF.

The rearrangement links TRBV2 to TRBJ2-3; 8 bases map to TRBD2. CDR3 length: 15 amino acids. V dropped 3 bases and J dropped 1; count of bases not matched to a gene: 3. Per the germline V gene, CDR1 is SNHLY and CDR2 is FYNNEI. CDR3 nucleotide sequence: TGTGCCAGCAGTGACGGGCGGGGGGGCACAGATACGCAGTATTTT. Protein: CASSDGRGGTDTQYF.

This chain's CDR3 is CAWSEGVNSPLHF. For the CDR3, the DNA is TGTGCCTGGAGTGAGGGGGTAAATTCACCCCTCCACTTT. The chain recombines TRBV30 with TRBJ1-6, with D possibly being TRBD1 (6 bases). This CDR3 has 13 residues. V lost 1 base and J lost 7, with 8 bases in between. Germline CDR1 reads GTSNPN; CDR2 reads SVGIG (reference sequence).

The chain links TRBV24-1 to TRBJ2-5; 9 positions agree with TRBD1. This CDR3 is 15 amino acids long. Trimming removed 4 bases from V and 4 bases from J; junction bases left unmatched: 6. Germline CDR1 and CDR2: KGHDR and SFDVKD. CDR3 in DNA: TGTGCCACCAGTGAGCCGGGACAGGGTAGAGAGACCCAGTACTTC. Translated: CATSEPGQGRETQYF.

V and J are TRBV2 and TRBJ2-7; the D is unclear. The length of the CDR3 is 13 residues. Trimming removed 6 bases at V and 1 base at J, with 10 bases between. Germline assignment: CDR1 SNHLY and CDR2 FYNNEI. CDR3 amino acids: CASSQTYSYEQYV. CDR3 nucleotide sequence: TGTGCCAGCAGCCAGACTTATTCCTACGAGCAGTACGTC.

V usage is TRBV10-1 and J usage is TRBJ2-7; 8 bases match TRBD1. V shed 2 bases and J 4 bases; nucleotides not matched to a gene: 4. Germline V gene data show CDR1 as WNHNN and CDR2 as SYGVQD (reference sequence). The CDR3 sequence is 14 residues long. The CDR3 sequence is CASSEGTGTYEQYF. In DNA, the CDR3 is TGCGCCAGCAGTGAGGGGACAGGCACGTACGAGCAGTACTTC.

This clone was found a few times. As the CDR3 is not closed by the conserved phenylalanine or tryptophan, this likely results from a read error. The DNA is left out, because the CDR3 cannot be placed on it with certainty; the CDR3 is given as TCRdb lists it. The CDR3 region is CASSDYTHWQL. V and J are TRBV27 and TRBJ2-7; the table's TRBD2 call for D was not verified on the DNA. Germline values: CDR1 MNHEY, CDR2 SMNVEV (reference sequence). The CDR3 extends over 11 residues, inclusive of both ends.